This T cell receptor (beta chain) was identified in a study of cytomegalovirus exposure and HLA in healthy donors. Study overall: The use of the same platform for the 95 to 150 validation repertoires and the 600 to 800 first-cohort repertoires was reported by a later analysis.

The study, taken as a whole, reports: First-cohort TCR clusters were later found to tend to co-occur in the roughly 130 validation repertoires.

About this clone: The antigen remains unidentified.

The CDR3 runs to 15 residues. J was trimmed by 4 bases and V by 0 bases; bases with no gene match: 1. Germline values: CDR1 MNHEY, CDR2 SVGAGI. Libraries were prepared by immunoSEQ multiplex PCR; TCRdb keeps only in-frame clonotypes and omits some of them. The sample has some 130,000 clones, 75% to 90% seen once; the top ten hold 0.95% to 1.5%. This TCR came from a young woman in good health and CMV-seronegative. Material for sequencing was PBMCs. J is TRBJ1-4 and V is TRBV6-5; 8 bases agree with TRBD1. CDR3 sequence (DNA): TGTGCCAGCAGTTACTCAGACAGGGGTAATGAAAAACTGTTTTTT. Translated, it gives CASSYSDRGNEKLFF.